A selection of T cell receptor beta chains follows, all from one sample in a study of T-cell reconstitution after alpha-beta-depleted transplantation in children. In TCRdb, the PCR reads were re-called with MiXCR into one record per CDR3 protein. This sample has some 500,000 distinct CDR3 sequences; over 25% occur once, and the top ten carry more than 2%. Sequencing was performed on PBMCs from the stem cell graft donor, taken from the stem cell graft. The receptors were gathered from a human donor who donated a stem cell graft to a child with aplastic anemia. Both conserved end residues are part of each CDR3. The D gene is left open where the match is weak. Clone size is stated in some rows and not others, as once, few, many or a class when expanded.

D gene: -; V gene: TRBV5-6; J gene: TRBJ2-7; clone size: few; CDR3 DNA: TGTGCCAGCGGGTCTCTCAACGGCAACCCAAAGCAGTACTTC; CDR3 protein: CASGSLNGNPKQYF
D gene: -; V gene: TRBV7-2; J gene: TRBJ1-2; clone size: -; CDR3 DNA: TGTGCCAGCAGCTTAGCTGATCTGGGACCGGGCGTGGGTGGCTACACCTTC; CDR3 protein: CASSLADLGPGVGGYTF
D gene: TRBD2; V gene: TRBV4-3; J gene: TRBJ2-1; clone size: -; CDR3 DNA: TGCGCCAGCAGCCAAGATCGGCGGGAGGTGTCGTACAATGAGCAGTTCTTC; CDR3 protein: CASSQDRREVSYNEQFF
D gene: -; V gene: TRBV6-1; J gene: TRBJ2-1; clone size: -; CDR3 DNA: TGTGCCAGCAGTGAAGTAGATGATGAGCAGTTCTTC; CDR3 protein: CASSEVDDEQFF
D gene: -; V gene: TRBV12-3/TRBV12-4; J gene: TRBJ1-4; clone size: -; CDR3 DNA: TGTGCCAGCAGTTCCTGGGGGGGGGCGGATGAAAAACTGTTTTTT; CDR3 protein: CASSSWGGADEKLFF
D gene: -; V gene: TRBV5-1; J gene: TRBJ2-3; clone size: few; CDR3 DNA: TGCGCCAGCAGTTTCCAAGAGGATACGCAGTATTTT; CDR3 protein: CASSFQEDTQYF
D gene: -; V gene: TRBV3-1; J gene: TRBJ2-1; clone size: few; CDR3 DNA: TGTGCCAGCAGCCAAGATATTTCGGGGAATGAGCAGTTCTTC; CDR3 protein: CASSQDISGNEQFF
D gene: TRBD1; V gene: TRBV15; J gene: TRBJ2-2; clone size: -; CDR3 DNA: TGTGCCACCCGCACAGGGGGGTACGGGGAGCTGTTTTTT; CDR3 protein: CATRTGGYGELFF
D gene: -; V gene: TRBV12-5; J gene: TRBJ2-1; clone size: few; CDR3 DNA: TGTGCTAGTGGTAGTCCAGGGAGTGAGATGACCTACAATGAGCAGTTCTTC; CDR3 protein: CASGSPGSEMTYNEQFF
D gene: TRBD1; V gene: TRBV7-9; J gene: TRBJ2-7; clone size: -; CDR3 DNA: TGTGCCAGCACCATCACCGGGACAGGTAGAAACGAGCAGTACTTC; CDR3 protein: CASTITGTGRNEQYF
D gene: TRBD2; V gene: TRBV6-1; J gene: TRBJ2-1; clone size: -; CDR3 DNA: TGTGCCAGCAGTCAGACTAGCGGGGCCTACAATGAGCAGTTCTTC; CDR3 protein: CASSQTSGAYNEQFF
D gene: TRBD1; V gene: TRBV9; J gene: TRBJ2-7; clone size: -; CDR3 DNA: TGTGCCAGCAGCGACGCCCGGGACAGGACACCCTACGAGCAGTACTTC; CDR3 protein: CASSDARDRTPYEQYF
D gene: TRBD1; V gene: TRBV28; J gene: TRBJ2-1; clone size: -; CDR3 DNA: TGTGCCAGCAGTTTATCCGGGACAGGGACCTACAATGAGCAGTTCTTC; CDR3 protein: CASSLSGTGTYNEQFF
D gene: -; V gene: TRBV20-1; J gene: TRBJ1-3; clone size: few; CDR3 DNA: TGCAGTGCTAGCCGTATGGGTACTGGAAACACCATATATTTT; CDR3 protein: CSASRMGTGNTIYF
D gene: TRBD1; V gene: TRBV12-3/TRBV12-4; J gene: TRBJ1-2; clone size: few; CDR3 DNA: TGTGCCAGCAGCCAATGGGACAGGGCGGATGGCTACACCTTC; CDR3 protein: CASSQWDRADGYTF
D gene: TRBD1; V gene: TRBV20-1; J gene: TRBJ2-1; clone size: -; CDR3 DNA: TGCAGTGCGCCCGCTAACACAGGGGGCTCAAGCTCCTACAATGAGCAGTTCTTC; CDR3 protein: CSAPANTGGSSSYNEQFF
D gene: -; V gene: TRBV20-1; J gene: TRBJ1-6; clone size: -; CDR3 DNA: TGCAGTGCTAGAGATCAGGGCTTTAATTCACCCCTCCACTTT; CDR3 protein: CSARDQGFNSPLHF
D gene: TRBD1; V gene: TRBV5-1; J gene: TRBJ2-7; clone size: few; CDR3 DNA: TGCGCCAGCAGCCCTCGACAGGGGGACGAGCAGTACTTC; CDR3 protein: CASSPRQGDEQYF